The sequence of this T cell receptor (beta chain) was determined in a study of CD8 T cells in ankylosing spondylitis. CDR1 SQVTM and CDR2 ANQGSEA come from the germline V gene. The CDR3 is 12 amino acids. V lost 7 bases, J lost 4 bases, and 5 bases stayed unmatched. For TCR beta, libraries came from quantitative 5'-RACE with molecular barcodes. TCRdb recomputed calls from the 5' RACE reads with MiXCR, one row per CDR3 protein. Of around 90,000 distinct CDR3 sequences in the sample, roughly 30% were seen once. This clonotype turned up a few times. This receptor was taken from a male donor with ankylosing spondylitis or in good health (not recorded which). This rearrangement joins TRBV29-1 to TRBJ1-2, with TRBD1 matching over 8 bases. Source material: blood, either unsorted or a sorted T cell fraction (not recorded which). The CDR3 loop is CSATGARYGYTF. CDR3 bases: TGCAGCGCGACAGGGGCCCGCTATGGCTACACCTTC. Supplemented by reference TRBV29-1 and TRBJ1-2, the full variable domain reads SAVISQKPSRDICQRGTSLTIQCQVDSQVTMMFWYRQQPGQSLTLIATANQGSEATYESGFVIDKFPISRPNLTFSTLTVSNMSPEDSSIYLCSATGARYGYTFGSGTRLTVV.